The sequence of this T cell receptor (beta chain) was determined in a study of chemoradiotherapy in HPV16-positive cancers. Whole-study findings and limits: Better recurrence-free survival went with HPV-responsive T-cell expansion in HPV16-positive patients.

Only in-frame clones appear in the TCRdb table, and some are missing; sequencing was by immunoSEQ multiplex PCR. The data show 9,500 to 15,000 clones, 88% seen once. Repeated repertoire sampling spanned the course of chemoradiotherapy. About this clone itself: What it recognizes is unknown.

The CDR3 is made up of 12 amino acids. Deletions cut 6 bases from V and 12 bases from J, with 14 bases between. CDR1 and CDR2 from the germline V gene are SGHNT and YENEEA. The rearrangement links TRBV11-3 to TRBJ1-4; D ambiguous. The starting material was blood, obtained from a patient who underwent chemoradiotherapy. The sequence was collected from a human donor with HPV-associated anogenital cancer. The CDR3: CASRTGPEELFF. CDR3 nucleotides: TGTGCCAGCAGAACGGGCCCGGAGGAACTGTTTTTT.